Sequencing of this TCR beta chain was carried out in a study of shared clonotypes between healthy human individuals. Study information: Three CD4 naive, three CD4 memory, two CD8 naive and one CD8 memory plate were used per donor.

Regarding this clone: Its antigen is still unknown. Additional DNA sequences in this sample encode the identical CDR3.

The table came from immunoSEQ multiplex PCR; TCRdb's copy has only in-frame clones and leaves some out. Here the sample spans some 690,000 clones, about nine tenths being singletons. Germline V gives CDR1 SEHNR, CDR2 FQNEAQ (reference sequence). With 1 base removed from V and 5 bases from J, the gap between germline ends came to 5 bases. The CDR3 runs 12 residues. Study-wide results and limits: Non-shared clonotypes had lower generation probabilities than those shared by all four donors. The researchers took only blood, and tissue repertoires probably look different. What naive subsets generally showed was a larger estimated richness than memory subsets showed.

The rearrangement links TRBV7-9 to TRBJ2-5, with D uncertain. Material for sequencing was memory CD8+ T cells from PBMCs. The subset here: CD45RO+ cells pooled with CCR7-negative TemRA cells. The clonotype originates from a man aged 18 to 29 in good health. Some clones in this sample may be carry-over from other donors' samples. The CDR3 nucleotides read TGTGCCAGCAGCTTAGGCGAGGAGACCCAGTACTTC. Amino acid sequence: CASSLGEETQYF.